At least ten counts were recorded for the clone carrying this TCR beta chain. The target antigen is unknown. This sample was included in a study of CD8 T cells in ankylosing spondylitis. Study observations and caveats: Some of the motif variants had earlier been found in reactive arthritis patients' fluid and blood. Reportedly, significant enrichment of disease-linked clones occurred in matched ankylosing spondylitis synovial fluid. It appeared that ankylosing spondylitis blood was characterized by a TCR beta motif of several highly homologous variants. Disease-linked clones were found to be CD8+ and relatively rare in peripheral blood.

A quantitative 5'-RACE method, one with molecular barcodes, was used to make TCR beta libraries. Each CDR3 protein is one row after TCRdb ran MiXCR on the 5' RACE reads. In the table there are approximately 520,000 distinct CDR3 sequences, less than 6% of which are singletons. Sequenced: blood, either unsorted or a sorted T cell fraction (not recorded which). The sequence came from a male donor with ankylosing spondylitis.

CDR3 sequence: CASSPGLFTDTQYF. CDR3 DNA: TGCGCCAGCAGCCCAGGGCTTTTCACAGATACGCAGTATTTT. The gene calls are TRBV5-1 and TRBJ2-3; TRBD1 might be the D (5 bases). V was clipped by 4 bases and J by 2 bases, with 11 bases between them. Germline CDR1 is SGHRS and CDR2 is YFSETQ. The CDR3 has 14 residues.